This T cell receptor (beta chain) is from a study of Ad26.COV2.S vaccination and SARS-CoV-2 variants. About the study: This donor came from the COV1001 trial of Ad26.COV2.S. Intramuscular Ad26.COV2.S doses were given once or twice, 56 days apart. Study results and caveats: It was found that vaccine and placebo recipients had similar non-spike TCR breadth.

Note on this clone: The antigen is not known.

Only in-frame clones appear in the TCRdb table, and some are missing; sequencing was by immunoSEQ multiplex PCR. This table holds roughly 460,000 clones, around 89% found once. The treatment is: 19 received Ad26.COV2.S at low or high dose, single or two shots; 5 received placebo; per-sample allocation not given. It was on day 63 after the first vaccine or placebo injection that samples were taken. Ad26.COV2.S expressed prefusion-stabilized spike from the original Wuhan strain. The germline gives CDR1 MNHEY, CDR2 SVGAGI. V was shortened by 0 bases and J by 7 bases, with 13 bases between the two germline ends. The CDR3 loop spans 15 amino acids.

This TCR was recovered from a person aged 18-60 years who received the Ad26.COV2.S COVID-19 vaccine or a placebo. The starting material was peripheral blood, obtained in a trial of Ad26.COV2.S vaccine versus placebo. This chain connects TRBV6-5 to TRBJ1-5; tentatively, D is TRBD1 (6 bases). DNA for the CDR3: TGTGCCAGCAGTTACTCGACGGGACAAGGCCAGCCCCAGCATTTT. Residues: CASSYSTGQGQPQHF.